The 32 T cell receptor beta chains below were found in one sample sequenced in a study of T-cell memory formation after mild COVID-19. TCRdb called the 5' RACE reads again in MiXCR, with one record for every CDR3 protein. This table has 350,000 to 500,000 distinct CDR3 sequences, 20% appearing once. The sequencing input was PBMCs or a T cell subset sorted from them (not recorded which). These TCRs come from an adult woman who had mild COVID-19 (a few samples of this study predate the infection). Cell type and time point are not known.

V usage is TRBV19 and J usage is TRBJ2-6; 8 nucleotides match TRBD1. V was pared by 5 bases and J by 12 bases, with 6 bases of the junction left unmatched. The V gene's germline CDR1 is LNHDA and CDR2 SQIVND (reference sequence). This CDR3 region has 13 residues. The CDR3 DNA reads TGTGCCAGTAGTGCCCTGGGACAGGCCGTCCTGACTTTC. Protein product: CASSALGQAVLTF.

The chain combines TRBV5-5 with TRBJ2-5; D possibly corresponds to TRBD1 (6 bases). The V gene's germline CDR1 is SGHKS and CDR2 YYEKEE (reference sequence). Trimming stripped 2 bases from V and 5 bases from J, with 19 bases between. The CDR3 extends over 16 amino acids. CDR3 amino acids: CASSFRFEGVGETQYF. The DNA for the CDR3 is TGTGCCAGCAGCTTTAGATTTGAGGGGGTCGGGGAGACCCAGTACTTC.

CDR3 loop: CASRPGQGSSGELFF. The CDR3 DNA is TGTGCCAGCAGGCCGGGACAGGGGAGTAGCGGGGAGCTGTTTTTT. V usage is TRBV27 and J usage is TRBJ2-2, with 10 bases fitting TRBD1. V lost 6 bases, J lost 7 bases, and 8 bases stayed unmatched. The germline gives CDR1 MNHEY, CDR2 SMNVEV (reference sequence). There are 15 residues in the CDR3.

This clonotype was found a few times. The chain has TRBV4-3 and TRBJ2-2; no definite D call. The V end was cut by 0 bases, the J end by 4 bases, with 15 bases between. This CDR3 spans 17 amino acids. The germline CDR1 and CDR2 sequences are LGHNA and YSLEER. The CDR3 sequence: CASSQESVQPLTGELFF. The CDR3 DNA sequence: TGCGCCAGCAGCCAAGAATCTGTACAACCCCTCACCGGGGAGCTGTTTTTT.

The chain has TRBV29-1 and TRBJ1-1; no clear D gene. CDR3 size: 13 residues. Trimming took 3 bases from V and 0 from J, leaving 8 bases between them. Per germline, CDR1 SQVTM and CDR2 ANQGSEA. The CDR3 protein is CSVERRLNTEAFF. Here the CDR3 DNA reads TGCAGCGTTGAGCGGAGGTTGAACACTGAAGCTTTCTTT.

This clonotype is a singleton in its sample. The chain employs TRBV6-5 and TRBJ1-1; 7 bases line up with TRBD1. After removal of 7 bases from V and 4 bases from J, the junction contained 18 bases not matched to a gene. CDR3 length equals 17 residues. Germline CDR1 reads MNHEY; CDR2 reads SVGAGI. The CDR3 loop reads CASTFIYRQGVGTEAFF. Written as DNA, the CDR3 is TGTGCCAGCACCTTTATTTACCGACAGGGAGTGGGCACTGAAGCTTTCTTT.

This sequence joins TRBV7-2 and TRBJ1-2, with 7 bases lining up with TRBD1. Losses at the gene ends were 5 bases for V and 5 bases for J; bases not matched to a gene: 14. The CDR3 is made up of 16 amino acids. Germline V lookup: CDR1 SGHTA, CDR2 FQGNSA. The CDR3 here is CASSGTGPGGPYGYTF. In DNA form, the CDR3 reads TGTGCCAGCAGCGGGACCGGGCCAGGGGGACCTTATGGCTACACCTTC. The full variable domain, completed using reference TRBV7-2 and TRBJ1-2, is GAGVSQSPSNKVTEKGKDVELRCDPISGHTALYWYRQSLGQGLEFLIYFQGNSAPDKSGLPSDRFSAERTGGSVSTLTIQRTQQEDSAVYLCASSGTGPGGPYGYTFGSGTRLTVV.

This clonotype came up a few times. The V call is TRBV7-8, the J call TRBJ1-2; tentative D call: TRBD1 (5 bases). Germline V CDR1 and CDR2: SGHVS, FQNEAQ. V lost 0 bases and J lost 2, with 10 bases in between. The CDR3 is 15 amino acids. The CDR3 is CASSLARSGNYGYTF. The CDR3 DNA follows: TGTGCCAGCAGCTTAGCGCGATCAGGGAACTATGGCTACACCTTC.

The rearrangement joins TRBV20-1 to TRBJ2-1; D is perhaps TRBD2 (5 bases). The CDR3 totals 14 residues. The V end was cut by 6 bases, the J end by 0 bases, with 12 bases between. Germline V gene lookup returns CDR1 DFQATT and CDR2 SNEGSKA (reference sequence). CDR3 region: CSAKRLSSYNEQFF. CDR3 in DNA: TGCAGTGCCAAGCGGCTGAGCTCCTACAATGAGCAGTTCTTC.

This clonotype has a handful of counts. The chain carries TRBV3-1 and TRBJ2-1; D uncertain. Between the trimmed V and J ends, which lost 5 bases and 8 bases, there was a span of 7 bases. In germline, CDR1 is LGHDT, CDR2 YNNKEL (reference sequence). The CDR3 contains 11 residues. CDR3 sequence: CASSTRYEQFF. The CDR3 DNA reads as TGTGCCAGCAGCACGCGATATGAGCAGTTCTTC.

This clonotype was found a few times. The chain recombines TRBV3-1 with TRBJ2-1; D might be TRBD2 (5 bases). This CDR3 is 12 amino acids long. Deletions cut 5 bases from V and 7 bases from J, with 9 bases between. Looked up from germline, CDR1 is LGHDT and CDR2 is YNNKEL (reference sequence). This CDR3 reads CASSYTRNEQFF. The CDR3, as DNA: TGTGCCAGCAGCTATACTAGGAATGAGCAGTTCTTC.

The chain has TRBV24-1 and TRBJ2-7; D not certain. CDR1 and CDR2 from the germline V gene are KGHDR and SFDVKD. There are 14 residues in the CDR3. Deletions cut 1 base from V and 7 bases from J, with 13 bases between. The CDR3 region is CATSDFKDGMEQYF. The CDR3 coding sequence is TGTGCCACCAGTGATTTTAAGGACGGAATGGAGCAGTACTTC.

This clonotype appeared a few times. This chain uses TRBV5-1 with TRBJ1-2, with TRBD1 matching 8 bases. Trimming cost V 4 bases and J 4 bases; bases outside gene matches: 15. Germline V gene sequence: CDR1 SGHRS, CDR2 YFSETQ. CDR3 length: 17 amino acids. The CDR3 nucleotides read TGCGCCAGCAGCCCCCTCCCCCGCCAGGGGGCATTCTATGGCTACACCTTC. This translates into CASSPLPRQGAFYGYTF.

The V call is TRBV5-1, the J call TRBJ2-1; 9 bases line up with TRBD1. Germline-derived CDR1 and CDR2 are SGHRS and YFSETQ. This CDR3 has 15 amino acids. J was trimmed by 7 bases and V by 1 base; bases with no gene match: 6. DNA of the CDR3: TGCGCCAGCAGCTTGTCCGGACAGGGGAAGAATGAGCAGTTCTTC. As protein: CASSLSGQGKNEQFF.

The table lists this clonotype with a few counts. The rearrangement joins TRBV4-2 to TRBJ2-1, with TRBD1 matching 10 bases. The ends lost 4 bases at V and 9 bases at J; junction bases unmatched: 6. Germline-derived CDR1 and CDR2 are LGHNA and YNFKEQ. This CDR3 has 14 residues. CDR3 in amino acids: CASSPPRDRGEQFF. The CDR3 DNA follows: TGTGCCAGCAGCCCTCCCCGGGACAGGGGTGAGCAGTTCTTC.

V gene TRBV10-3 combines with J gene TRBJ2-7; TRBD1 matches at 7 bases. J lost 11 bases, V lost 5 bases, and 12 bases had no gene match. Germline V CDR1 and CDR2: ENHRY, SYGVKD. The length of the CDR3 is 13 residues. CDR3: CAISPGQTGTEYF. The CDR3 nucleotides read TGTGCCATCAGTCCGGGACAAACCGGGACAGAGTACTTC.

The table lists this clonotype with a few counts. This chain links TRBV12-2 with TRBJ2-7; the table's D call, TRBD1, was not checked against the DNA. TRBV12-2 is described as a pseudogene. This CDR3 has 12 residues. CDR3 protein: CASRTRGVEQYF. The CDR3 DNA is TGTGCAAGTCGAACACGGGGGGTCGAGCAGTACTTC.

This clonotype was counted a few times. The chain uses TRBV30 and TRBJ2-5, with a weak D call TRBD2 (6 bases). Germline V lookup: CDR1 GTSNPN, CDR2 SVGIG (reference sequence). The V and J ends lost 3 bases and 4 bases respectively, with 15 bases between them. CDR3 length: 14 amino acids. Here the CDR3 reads CAWSQRGGGETQYF. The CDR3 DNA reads TGTGCCTGGAGCCAACGGGGAGGAGGAGAGACCCAGTACTTC.

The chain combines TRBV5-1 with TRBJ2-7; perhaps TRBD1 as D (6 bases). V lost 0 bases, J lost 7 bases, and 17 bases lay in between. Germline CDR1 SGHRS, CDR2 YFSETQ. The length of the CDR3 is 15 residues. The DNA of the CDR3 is TGCGCCAGCAGCTTGGACAGGGTGTTTAATACGGAGCAGTACTTC. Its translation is CASSLDRVFNTEQYF.

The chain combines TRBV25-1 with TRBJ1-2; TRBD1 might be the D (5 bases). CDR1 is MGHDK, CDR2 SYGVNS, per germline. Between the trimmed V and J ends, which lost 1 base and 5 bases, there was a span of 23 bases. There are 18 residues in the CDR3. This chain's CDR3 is CASSEWVAGRDTPYGYTF. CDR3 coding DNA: TGTGCCAGCAGTGAATGGGTTGCGGGGCGCGACACCCCGTATGGCTACACCTTC.

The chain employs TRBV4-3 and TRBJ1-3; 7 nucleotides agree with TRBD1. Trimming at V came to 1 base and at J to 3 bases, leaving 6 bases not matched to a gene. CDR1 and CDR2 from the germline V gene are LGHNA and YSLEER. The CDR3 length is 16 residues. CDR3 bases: TGCGCCAGCAGCCAAGGGGGACAGTATGATGGAAACACCATATATTTT. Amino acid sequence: CASSQGGQYDGNTIYF.

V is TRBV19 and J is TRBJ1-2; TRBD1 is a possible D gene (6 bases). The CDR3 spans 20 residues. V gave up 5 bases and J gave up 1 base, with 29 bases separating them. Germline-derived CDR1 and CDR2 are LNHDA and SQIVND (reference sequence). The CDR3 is CASSVSITGHNWWGNYGYTF. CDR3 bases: TGTGCCAGTAGTGTCTCAATAACGGGACACAACTGGTGGGGTAACTATGGCTACACCTTC. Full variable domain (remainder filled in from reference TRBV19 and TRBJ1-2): DGGITQSPKYLFRKEGQNVTLSCEQNLNHDAMYWYRQDPGQGLRLIYYSQIVNDFQKGDIAEGYSVSREKKESFPLTVTSAQKNPTAFYLCASSVSITGHNWWGNYGYTFGSGTRLTVV.

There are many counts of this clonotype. CDR3: CASRDRITNSPLHF. CDR3 in DNA: TGCGCCAGCAGGGACAGGATCACGAATTCACCCCTCCACTTT. The chain recombines TRBV10-2 with TRBJ1-6, with 7 bases matching TRBD1. The CDR3 covers 14 residues. Trimming cost V 6 bases and J 7 bases; bases outside gene matches: 6. The germline CDR1 and CDR2 sequences are WSHSY and SAAADI.

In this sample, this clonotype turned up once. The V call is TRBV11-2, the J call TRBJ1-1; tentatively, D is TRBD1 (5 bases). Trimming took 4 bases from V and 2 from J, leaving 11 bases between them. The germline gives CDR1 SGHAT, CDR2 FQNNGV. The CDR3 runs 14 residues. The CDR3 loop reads CASSSAGINTEAFF. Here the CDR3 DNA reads TGTGCCAGCAGCTCGGCAGGGATTAACACTGAAGCTTTCTTT.

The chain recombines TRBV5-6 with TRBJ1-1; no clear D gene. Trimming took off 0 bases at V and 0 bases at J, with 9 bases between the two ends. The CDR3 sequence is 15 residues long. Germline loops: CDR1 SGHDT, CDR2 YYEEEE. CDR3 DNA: TGTGCCAGCAGCTTGGATCGGGGAATGAACACTGAAGCTTTCTTT. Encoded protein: CASSLDRGMNTEAFF.

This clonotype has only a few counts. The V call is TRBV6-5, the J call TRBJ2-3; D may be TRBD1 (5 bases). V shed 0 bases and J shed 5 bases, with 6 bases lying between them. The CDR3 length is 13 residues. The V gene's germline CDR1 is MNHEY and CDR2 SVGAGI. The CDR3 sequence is CASSYSTVDTQYF. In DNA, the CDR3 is TGTGCCAGCAGTTACTCGACAGTAGATACGCAGTATTTT.

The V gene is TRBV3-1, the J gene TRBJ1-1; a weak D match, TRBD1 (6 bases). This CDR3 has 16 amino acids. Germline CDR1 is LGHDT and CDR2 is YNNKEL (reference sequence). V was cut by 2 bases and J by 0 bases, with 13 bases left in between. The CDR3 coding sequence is TGTGCCAGCAGCCAAAGGGGGGGTTTGATGAACACTGAAGCTTTCTTT. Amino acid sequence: CASSQRGGLMNTEAFF. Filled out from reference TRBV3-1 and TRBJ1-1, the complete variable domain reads DTAVSQTPKYLVTQMGNDKSIKCEQNLGHDTMYWYKQDSKKFLKIMFSYNNKELIINETVPNRFSPKSPDKAHLNLHINSLELGDSAVYFCASSQRGGLMNTEAFFGQGTRLTVV.

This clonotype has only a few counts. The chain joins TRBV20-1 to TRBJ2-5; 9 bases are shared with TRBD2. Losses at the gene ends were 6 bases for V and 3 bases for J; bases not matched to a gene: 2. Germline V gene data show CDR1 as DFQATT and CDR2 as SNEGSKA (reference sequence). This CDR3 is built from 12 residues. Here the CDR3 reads CSARTSEETQYF. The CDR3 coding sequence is TGCAGTGCCAGGACTAGCGAAGAGACCCAGTACTTC.

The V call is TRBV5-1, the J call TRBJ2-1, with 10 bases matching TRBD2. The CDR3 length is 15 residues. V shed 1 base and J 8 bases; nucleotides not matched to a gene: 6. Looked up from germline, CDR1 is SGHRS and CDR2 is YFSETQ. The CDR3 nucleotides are TGCGCCAGCAGCTTGACGACTAGCGGGTTGGATGAGCAGTTCTTC. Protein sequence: CASSLTTSGLDEQFF.

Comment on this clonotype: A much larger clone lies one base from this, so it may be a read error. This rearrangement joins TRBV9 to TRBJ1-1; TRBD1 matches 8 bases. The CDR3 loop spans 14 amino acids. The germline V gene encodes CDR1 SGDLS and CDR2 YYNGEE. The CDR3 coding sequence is TGTTCCAGCAGCGTATCCACAGGGGGCACTGAAGCTTTCTTT. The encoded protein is CSSSVSTGGTEAFF.

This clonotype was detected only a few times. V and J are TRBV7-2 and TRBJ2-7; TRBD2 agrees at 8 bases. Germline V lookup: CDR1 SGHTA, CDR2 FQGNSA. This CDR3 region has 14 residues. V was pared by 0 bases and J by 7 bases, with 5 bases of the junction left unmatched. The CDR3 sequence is CASSLALTSAEQYF. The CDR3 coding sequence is TGTGCCAGCAGCTTAGCCTTGACTAGCGCTGAGCAGTACTTC.

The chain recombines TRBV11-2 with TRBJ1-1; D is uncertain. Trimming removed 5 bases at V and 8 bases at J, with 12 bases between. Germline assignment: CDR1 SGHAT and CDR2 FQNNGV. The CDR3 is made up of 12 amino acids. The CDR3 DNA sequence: TGTGCCAGCAGCCCCCCAGCGGAAGAAGCTTTCTTT. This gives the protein CASSPPAEEAFF.